A single sample is the source of the 18 T cell receptor beta chains below, sequenced in a study of beta chain features in type 1 diabetes. Study conclusions and caveats: Researchers report that Type 1 diabetes patients had moderately but significantly shorter TCRB CDR3s across all four CD4+ subsets.

Expressed TCRB transcripts were sequenced after all isolated RNA was converted to cDNA. Profiling relied on immunoSEQ multiplex PCR, and the TCRdb table lists in-frame clones only, not all of them. The table records some 150,000 clones, roughly 9% of them present only once. These TCRs are of unknown antigen specificity. Sequencing input: central memory CD4+ T cells from blood. The receptors shown here come from a woman in her 30s with type 1 diabetes.

This clone was seen more than once but under ten times. The chain employs TRBV29-1 and TRBJ1-3, with unresolved D. This CDR3 is 14 amino acids long. The V end lost 4 bases, the J end lost 4 bases, and 14 bases lay between the germline ends. The germline gives CDR1 SQVTM, CDR2 ANQGSEA. CDR3 bases: TGCAGCGTTGGAGATCTAGGCCCCGGAAACACCATATATTTT. Translated, it gives CSVGDLGPGNTIYF.

This clone was seen a few times. The V and J genes are TRBV5-1 and TRBJ2-1; 9 positions match TRBD2. V trimming: 0 bases; J trimming: 6 bases; junction bases outside the gene matches: 4. This CDR3 has 15 amino acids. Germline CDR1 and CDR2: SGHRS and YFSETQ. The CDR3: CASSLDGTSRNEQFF. CDR3 nucleotides: TGCGCCAGCAGCTTGGACGGGACTAGCCGCAATGAGCAGTTCTTC.

This clone appeared a few times. The chain is built from TRBV9 and TRBJ2-3; 11 bases line up with TRBD2. Germline CDR1 reads SGDLS; CDR2 reads YYNGEE. The CDR3 totals 18 residues. Losses at the gene ends were 4 bases for V and 0 bases for J; bases not matched to a gene: 10. The CDR3 DNA reads as TGTGCCAGCAGCTACACTAGACTAGCGGGGCAGAGCACAGATACGCAGTATTTT. Protein product: CASSYTRLAGQSTDTQYF.

This clone was seen more than once but under ten times. J is TRBJ1-1 and V is TRBV5-1; 8 positions agree with TRBD1. With V trimmed by 0 bases and J by 6 bases, 7 bases remained unmatched. Germline lookup yields CDR1 SGHRS and CDR2 YFSETQ. The CDR3 covers 15 residues. The CDR3 spells CASSLAPGGLAEAFF. The CDR3 DNA follows: TGCGCCAGCAGCTTGGCCCCAGGGGGCCTCGCTGAAGCTTTCTTT. Full variable domain (remainder filled in from reference TRBV5-1 and TRBJ1-1): KAGVTQTPRYLIKTRGQQVTLSCSPISGHRSVSWYQQTPGQGLQFLFEYFSETQRNKGNFPGRFSGRQFSNSRSEMNVSTLELGDSALYLCASSLAPGGLAEAFFGQGTRLTVV.

The gene calls are TRBV6-1 and TRBJ1-1; unclear D gene. Germline CDR1 reads MNHNS; CDR2 reads SASEGT. The CDR3 consists of 14 residues. Trimming took off 8 bases at V and 3 bases at J, with 16 bases between the two ends. The DNA for the CDR3 is TGTGCCAGCGCCCTACAAAGTCGGGACACTGAAGCTTTCTTT. This encodes CASALQSRDTEAFF.

V gene TRBV11-2 combines with J gene TRBJ2-1; 9 nucleotides agree with TRBD2. Germline CDR1 reads SGHAT; CDR2 reads FQNNGV. This CDR3 is built from 15 residues. V trimming: 4 bases; J trimming: 9 bases; junction bases outside the gene matches: 10. DNA of the CDR3: TGTGCCAGCAGCTCCTATAGCGGGAGTTTTATTGAGCAGTTCTTC. This translates into CASSSYSGSFIEQFF.

A remark on this clone: This specimen includes other DNA sequences encoding the same CDR3. This chain links TRBV29-1 with TRBJ1-2, with TRBD1 matching 9 bases. Germline V CDR1 and CDR2: SQVTM, ANQGSEA. The CDR3 is made up of 12 amino acids. The V and J ends lost 7 bases and 2 bases, in that order; junction bases with no gene match: 2. The CDR3 sequence is CSADRGNYGYTF. For the CDR3, the DNA is TGCAGCGCGGACAGGGGAAACTATGGCTACACCTTC.

The table lists this clone with a few counts. The chain employs TRBV28 and TRBJ1-2, with a possible D match to TRBD1 (5 bases). This CDR3 is 14 amino acids long. V shed 3 bases and J shed 11 bases, with 19 bases lying between them. In germline, CDR1 is MDHEN, CDR2 SYDVKM. The CDR3 DNA sequence: TGTGCCAGCAGTTTGCACCAGACCGGGGGAGTTTACACCTTC. Protein: CASSLHQTGGVYTF.

This clone occurred a few times. The chain employs TRBV7-9 and TRBJ1-1; a possible D gene is TRBD1 (6 bases). V shed 5 bases and J shed 1 base, with 11 bases lying between them. Germline V gives CDR1 SEHNR, CDR2 FQNEAQ (reference sequence). The length of the CDR3 is 14 residues. Here the CDR3 DNA reads TGTGCCAGCAGCCCATCGGACAGGAACACTGAAGCTTTCTTT. Translated, it gives CASSPSDRNTEAFF.

In DNA form, the CDR3 reads TGCGCCAGCTTACAGGGTGGCGGCCACGAGCAGTACTTC. Residues: CASLQGGGHEQYF. The rearrangement links TRBV10-2 to TRBJ2-7; a possible D gene is TRBD1 (6 bases). With 8 bases removed from V and 5 bases from J, the gap between germline ends came to 16 bases. The CDR3 extends over 13 amino acids. CDR1 WSHSY and CDR2 SAAADI come from the germline V gene.

The chain has TRBV21-1 and TRBJ2-1; TRBD2 was called by the table and not checked on the DNA. TRBV21-1 is listed as a pseudogene. CDR3 length equals 15 residues. CDR3 DNA sequence: TGTGCCAGCAGCGCGGCACTAGCGGAGTACAATGAGCAGTTCTTC. Encoded protein: CASSAALAEYNEQFF.

This clone showed up just a few times. The chain uses TRBV19 and TRBJ1-2; tentatively, D is TRBD1 (5 bases). The germline V gene has CDR1 LNHDA and CDR2 SQIVND (reference sequence). The CDR3 is made up of 13 amino acids. Trimming removed 10 bases from V and 4 bases from J, with 16 bases in between. The chain's CDR3 is CAIGAGGGYGYTF. The CDR3 coding sequence is TGTGCCATCGGAGCCGGGGGAGGCTATGGCTACACCTTC.

This clone was seen a handful of times. V gene TRBV7-3 combines with J gene TRBJ2-1, with 9 bases aligning to TRBD2. The CDR3 contains 17 residues. V lost 1 base to trimming and J lost 4 bases; unmatched junction nucleotides: 8. Germline-derived CDR1 and CDR2 are SGHTA and FQGTGA. The CDR3 coding sequence is TGTGCCAGCAGCTTAAGCCGGGCGGGAGGGCATTACAATGAGCAGTTCTTC. Translation: CASSLSRAGGHYNEQFF. Supplemented by reference TRBV7-3 and TRBJ2-1, the full variable domain reads GAGVSQTPSNKVTEKGKYVELRCDPISGHTALYWYRQSLGQGPEFLIYFQGTGAADDSGLPNDRFFAVRPEGSVSTLKIQRTERGDSAVYLCASSLSRAGGHYNEQFFGPGTRLTVL.

The rearrangement uses TRBV28 and TRBJ2-3; D unclear. CDR3 size: 11 residues. Germline CDR1 MDHEN, CDR2 SYDVKM. With 7 bases removed from V and 6 bases from J, the gap between germline ends came to 8 bases. CDR3 sequence (DNA): TGTGCCAGCACCGCGAGGGATACGCAGTATTTT. This codes for CASTARDTQYF.

This clone was seen a handful of times. The V call is TRBV18, the J call TRBJ1-2; D perhaps matches TRBD1 (6 bases). The CDR3 has 13 residues. Germline V gene lookup returns CDR1 KGHSH and CDR2 LQKENI. V lost 1 base, J lost 6 bases, and 9 bases lay in between. The DNA for the CDR3 is TGTGCCAGCTCACCACGGAGGACAGATGGCTACACCTTC. Translated, it gives CASSPRRTDGYTF.

This clone has more than one count but fewer than ten. CDR3 nucleotides: TGTGCCAGCTTCACCAGTAGTGCGGATAACCCCCTCTATGGCTACACCTTC. It translates to CASFTSSADNPLYGYTF. The chain links TRBV18 to TRBJ1-2; D remains ambiguous. The CDR3 consists of 17 residues. V lost 7 bases and J lost 4, with 25 bases in between. Germline-derived CDR1 and CDR2 are KGHSH and LQKENI.

This clone was observed a few times. The J gene is TRBJ2-2, the V gene TRBV7-2, with D perhaps TRBD1 (6 bases). Trimming removed 5 bases from V and 1 base from J, with 8 bases in between. The germline gives CDR1 SGHTA, CDR2 FQGNSA. The CDR3 totals 14 residues. The CDR3 is CASSPTGNTGELFF. DNA of the CDR3: TGTGCCAGCAGCCCGACAGGGAACACCGGGGAGCTGTTTTTT.

This clone was detected only a few times. The gene calls are TRBV27 and TRBJ2-3; D possibly corresponds to TRBD2 (5 bases). Trimming removed 8 bases from V and 0 bases from J, with 9 bases in between. The CDR3 loop spans 13 amino acids. Germline V lookup: CDR1 MNHEY, CDR2 SMNVEV (reference sequence). For the CDR3, the DNA is TGTGCCAGCCGGGGTGCCAGCACAGATACGCAGTATTTT. It codes for CASRGASTDTQYF.